What follows describes a single T cell receptor beta chain. The data stem from a study of blood T cell repertoires in COVID-19. Study context: Samples came from the United States, Italy and Spain, spanning acute and convalescent COVID-19. The analysed material was cDNA or gDNA that came from T cells, B-cell-depleted T cells, or PBMCs.

Only in-frame clones appear in the TCRdb table, and some are missing; sequencing was by immunoSEQ multiplex PCR. The table lists roughly 150,000 clones, roughly nine tenths of them singletons, with roughly a sixth in the top ten. V shed 1 base and J shed 2 bases, with 8 bases lying between them. Per germline, CDR1 SGHVS and CDR2 FQNEAQ. This CDR3 comprises 14 residues. Sequenced material: peripheral blood. The chain is built from TRBV7-8 and TRBJ1-2; D remains unclear. The TCR originated in a man aged 55 to 69 with active or convalescent COVID-19. The CDR3 protein is CASSLGGFNYGYTF. The CDR3, as DNA: TGTGCCAGCAGCTTAGGAGGGTTCAACTATGGCTACACCTTC. The full variable domain, completed using reference TRBV7-8 and TRBJ1-2, is GAGVSQSPRYKVAKRGQDVALRCDPISGHVSLFWYQQALGQGPEFLTYFQNEAQLDKSGLPSDRFFAERPEGSVSTLKIQRTQQEDSAVYLCASSLGGFNYGYTFGSGTRLTVV.